These 10 T cell receptor beta chains were sequenced from one sample in a study of Ad26.COV2.S vaccination and SARS-CoV-2 variants. Treatment specified: roughly 20 received Ad26.COV2.S at low or high dose, single or two shots; 5 received placebo; per-sample allocation not given. Samples came from day 63 after the first vaccine or placebo injection. Assay used: immunoSEQ multiplex PCR; TCRdb lists only in-frame clones, some missing. The table lists 350,000 to 600,000 clones, roughly nine tenths of them singletons. The specimen comprised peripheral blood, sampled in a trial of Ad26.COV2.S vaccine versus placebo. These receptors were taken from a person between 18 and 65 years old who received the Ad26.COV2.S COVID-19 vaccine or a placebo.

The V gene is TRBV30, the J gene TRBJ1-5; possible D gene TRBD1, 5 bases. Germline V gene sequence: CDR1 GTSNPN, CDR2 SVGIG (reference sequence). The CDR3 sequence is 14 residues long. V shed 5 bases and J shed 1 base, with 12 bases lying between them. The CDR3 sequence is CAWAQGGSNQPQHF. CDR3 nucleotide sequence: TGTGCCTGGGCTCAGGGAGGGAGCAATCAGCCCCAGCATTTT.

The chain combines TRBV13 with TRBJ1-6; 7 positions match TRBD1. Germline V lookup: CDR1 PRHDT, CDR2 FYEKMQ (reference sequence). The J segment lost 0 bases and the V segment lost 6 bases, leaving 5 bases of the junction unmatched. The CDR3 consists of 16 residues. CDR3 sequence reads: CASRRQGPSYNSPLHF. The CDR3 nucleotides read TGTGCCAGCAGGCGACAGGGCCCCTCCTATAATTCACCCCTCCACTTT.

The V gene is TRBV18, the J gene TRBJ2-7; D is unresolved. The CDR3 runs to 14 residues. The germline V gene has CDR1 KGHSH and CDR2 LQKENI. Trimming took off 2 bases at V and 5 bases at J, with 13 bases between the two ends. CDR3: CASSPEGRYHEQYF. The CDR3 DNA follows: TGTGCCAGCTCACCAGAAGGCAGGTACCACGAGCAGTACTTC.

This chain joins TRBV18 and TRBJ2-2; D gene unclear. V lost 1 base to trimming and J lost 0 bases, with 3 bases between them. This CDR3 has 14 amino acids. Looked up from germline, CDR1 is KGHSH and CDR2 is LQKENI. CDR3 in DNA: TGTGCCAGCTCACCACAAGCGAACACCGGGGAGCTGTTTTTT. It is translated as CASSPQANTGELFF.

The V and J genes are TRBV19 and TRBJ1-1; TRBD1 might be the D (5 bases). V was pared by 5 bases and J by 0 bases, with 16 bases between. Germline V lookup: CDR1 LNHDA, CDR2 SQIVND (reference sequence). The CDR3 is made up of 16 amino acids. Written as DNA, the CDR3 is TGTGCCAGTAGTTATCCAGGGCCACACATGAACACTGAAGCTTTCTTT. It specifies CASSYPGPHMNTEAFF.

CDR3 in DNA: TGCAGCGTTTCCCCCGGGCTAGCAGACGGCATTTTCTTC. Protein product: CSVSPGLADGIFF. The chain combines TRBV29-1 with TRBJ2-1; possible D gene TRBD2, 5 bases. The CDR3 runs 13 residues. Germline CDR1 SQVTM, CDR2 ANQGSEA. Between the trimmed V and J ends, which lost 5 bases and 16 bases, there was a span of 24 bases.

This sequence joins TRBV6-6 and TRBJ1-6, with D unclear. V dropped 6 bases and J dropped 4 bases, with 13 bases sitting between them. The CDR3 is 15 residues long. Looked up from germline, CDR1 is MNHNY and CDR2 is SVGAGI (reference sequence). DNA of the CDR3: TGTGCCAGCAGCTTACCGGGTCCTTATAATTCACCCCTCCACTTT. Its protein is CASSLPGPYNSPLHF.

In DNA form, the CDR3 reads TGTGCCAGCAGCTTAGAAGGACAGCGTGTCTCTGGGGCCAACGTCCTGACTTTC. Encoded protein: CASSLEGQRVSGANVLTF. The chain recombines TRBV7-2 with TRBJ2-6, with D perhaps matching TRBD1 (6 bases). Germline V gene lookup returns CDR1 SGHTA and CDR2 FQGNSA. V gave up 1 base and J gave up 0 bases, with 13 bases separating them. CDR3 size: 18 residues.

V is TRBV27 and J is TRBJ2-5, with 7 bases aligning to TRBD1. Trimming removed 6 bases from V and 2 bases from J; junction bases left unmatched: 6. From germline, CDR1 is MNHEY and CDR2 SMNVEV (reference sequence). The CDR3 runs 14 residues. CDR3 nucleotides: TGTGCCAGCAGCCGTTCCAGGGGGCAAGAGACCCAGTACTTC. This encodes CASSRSRGQETQYF.

This clone was counted once. The chain couples TRBV23-1 to TRBJ1-1; TRBD1 is a possible D gene (6 bases). TRBV23-1 is labeled an ORF, and its function is uncertain. Trimming cost V 0 bases and J 0 bases, with 17 bases left between them. This CDR3 has 18 residues. The CDR3 protein is CASSQSTRGGGMNTEAFF. The CDR3 DNA sequence: TGCGCCAGCAGTCAATCGACAAGGGGAGGGGGGATGAACACTGAAGCTTTCTTT.